The next 30 T cell receptor beta chains were all read from a single sample in a study of T cell repertoires in cytomegalovirus infection. TCRdb reprocessed the reads via MiXCR and lists one record per CDR3 protein. This table has fewer than 550,000 distinct CDR3 sequences, roughly 29% appearing once. Specimen: PBMCs. Every receptor here comes from a human donor in good health (CMV status not recorded). Some clones in this sample may be carry-over from other donors' samples.

J is TRBJ1-2 and V is TRBV24-1; D unclear. This CDR3 is built from 13 residues. Germline V CDR1 and CDR2: KGHDR, SFDVKD. The germline V and J ends were trimmed by 4 bases and 0 bases, with 5 bases remaining between them. In DNA, the CDR3 is TGTGCCACCAGTGACGGATCTAACTATGGCTACACCTTC. It is translated as CATSDGSNYGYTF.

This rearrangement joins TRBV12-5 to TRBJ1-1, with 7 bases identical to TRBD1. Germline V gene data show CDR1 as LGHNT and CDR2 as FRNRAP. V gave up 0 bases and J gave up 3 bases; unmatched junction bases: 16. The CDR3 runs 19 residues. The DNA of the CDR3 is TGTGCTAGTGGTTTGGTACCGTGGGACAGTCGACAACGAGACACTGAAGCTTTCTTT. This gives the protein CASGLVPWDSRQRDTEAFF.

V usage is TRBV12-3 or TRBV12-4 and J usage is TRBJ2-7; TRBD1 agrees at 10 bases. V lost 5 bases to trimming and J lost 5 bases; unmatched junction nucleotides: 6. The CDR3 is 14 residues long. CDR3 sequence (DNA): TGTGCCAGCAGTGCAAGACAGGGGGCACACGAGCAGTACGTC. As protein: CASSARQGAHEQYV.

The sample holds a few counts of this clonotype. The chain joins TRBV6-2 or TRBV6-3 to TRBJ1-1, with a weak D call TRBD1 (5 bases). The CDR3 is 14 amino acids. Looked up from germline, CDR1 is MNHEY and CDR2 is SVGEGT. V lost 1 base and J lost 6, with 12 bases in between. This CDR3 reads CASSYYAGSAEAFF. For the CDR3, the DNA is TGTGCCAGCAGTTACTACGCAGGGAGCGCTGAAGCTTTCTTT.

This clonotype was seen only a few times. V usage is TRBV24-1 and J usage is TRBJ2-7; D is unclear. CDR3 length: 12 residues. Trimming cost V 5 bases and J 2 bases, with 6 bases left between them. CDR1 is KGHDR, CDR2 SFDVKD, per germline. The CDR3 DNA is TGTGCCACCAGTGGCGGACCCTACGAGCAGTACTTC. This translates into CATSGGPYEQYF.

The V call is TRBV7-2, the J call TRBJ2-2, with 9 bases lining up with TRBD2. Germline CDR1 SGHTA, CDR2 FQGNSA. The CDR3 sequence is 16 residues long. The junction had 7 bases not matched to a gene; V was cut back by 3 bases and J by 5 bases. For the CDR3, the DNA is TGTGCCAGCAGCTTCAGGCTAGCGGGACAAACCGGGGAGCTGTTTTTT. This gives the protein CASSFRLAGQTGELFF.

This clonotype was observed many times. V and J are TRBV7-8 and TRBJ2-1, with 7 nucleotides matching TRBD1. Germline CDR1 reads SGHVS; CDR2 reads FQNEAQ. This CDR3 is 15 amino acids long. The V and J ends lost 2 bases and 3 bases, in that order; junction bases with no gene match: 4. The CDR3 DNA reads TGTGCCAGCAGCTTACGACAGGGATACTACAATGAGCAGTTCTTC. Protein product: CASSLRQGYYNEQFF.

This clonotype appeared many times. The chain couples TRBV7-6 to TRBJ2-6, with 11 bases that match TRBD1. With 4 bases clipped from V and 0 bases from J, the junction kept 8 bases outside the gene matches. There are 19 residues in the CDR3. The germline CDR1 and CDR2 sequences are SGHVS and FNYEAQ. The CDR3 reads CASSSEAGTGGSGANVLTF. CDR3 coding DNA: TGTGCCAGCAGCTCGGAAGCTGGGACAGGGGGCTCTGGGGCCAACGTCCTGACTTTC.

Many counts were recorded for this clonotype. V is TRBV7-6 and J is TRBJ2-1; 7 nucleotides align to TRBD2. The CDR3 runs 13 residues. CDR1 is SGHVS, CDR2 FNYEAQ, per germline. The trim removed 0 bases at V and 9 bases at J, leaving 2 bases unmatched. The DNA of the CDR3 is TGTGCCAGCAGCTTAGCGGGGGGGGGTGAGCAGTTCTTC. Encoded protein: CASSLAGGGEQFF.

J is TRBJ1-2 and V is TRBV28, with 7 bases fitting TRBD1. V gave up 6 bases and J gave up 1 base; unmatched junction bases: 8. Germline V lookup: CDR1 MDHEN, CDR2 SYDVKM. This CDR3 contains 15 residues. In DNA form, the CDR3 reads TGTGCCAGCAGCCTAGGGGACAGCCGTAACTATGGCTACACCTTC. Its protein product is CASSLGDSRNYGYTF.

The CDR3 spells CAISESGTYEQYF. CDR3 sequence (DNA): TGTGCCATCAGTGAGTCGGGAACCTACGAGCAGTACTTC. The chain combines TRBV10-3 with TRBJ2-7; D unclear. V was cut by 0 bases and J by 2 bases, with 5 bases left in between. CDR1 and CDR2 from the germline V gene are ENHRY and SYGVKD. The CDR3 runs to 13 residues.

The genes are TRBV6-1 and TRBJ2-7; D gene uncertain. V shed 4 bases and J shed 3 bases, with 10 bases lying between them. The CDR3 is 13 residues long. Germline V gives CDR1 MNHNS, CDR2 SASEGT. CDR3 bases: TGTGCCAGCAGTGTGCGAACGTACTACGAGCAGTACGTC. Its translation: CASSVRTYYEQYV.

This chain connects TRBV10-3 to TRBJ1-4; a weak D match, TRBD1 (5 bases). V was cut by 3 bases and J by 3 bases, with 14 bases left in between. Germline V gives CDR1 ENHRY, CDR2 SYGVKD. CDR3 size: 16 residues. CDR3 DNA: TGTGCCATCAGTGATCCCGGACATGCGCCTAATGAAAAACTGTTTTTT. Translating gives CAISDPGHAPNEKLFF.

This clonotype was seen a single time. This chain links TRBV19 with TRBJ1-1, with D possibly being TRBD1 (5 bases). Per the germline V gene, CDR1 is LNHDA and CDR2 is SQIVND (reference sequence). The CDR3 covers 14 residues. V dropped 5 bases and J dropped 8 bases, with 18 bases sitting between them. CDR3 amino acids: CASSAGTGIGEAFF. The CDR3 DNA is TGTGCCAGTAGTGCCGGGACTGGGATAGGGGAAGCTTTCTTT.

This clonotype has just one count. The rearrangement joins TRBV11-2 to TRBJ1-3; 10 nucleotides align to TRBD1. V shed 6 bases, J shed 3 bases, and the junction held 8 bases outside the gene matches. The CDR3 runs to 16 residues. Germline values: CDR1 SGHAT, CDR2 FQNNGV. CDR3 sequence reads: CASRVDRGRFGNTIYF. In DNA form, the CDR3 reads TGTGCCAGCAGGGTCGACAGGGGGCGGTTTGGAAACACCATATATTTT.

This clonotype was observed a few times. The chain recombines TRBV28 with TRBJ2-4, with TRBD1 matching 7 bases. CDR1 and CDR2 (germline): MDHEN, SYDVKM. The length of the CDR3 is 17 residues. Germline trimming cut 7 bases from V and 0 bases from J; bases unmatched to any gene: 12. The CDR3 DNA is TGTGCCAGCATTCCCGCCGACAGGGCCTTAGCCAAAAACATTCAGTACTTC. Translation: CASIPADRALAKNIQYF.

This clonotype was counted between two and nine times. V gene TRBV15 combines with J gene TRBJ2-7; the D gene is possibly TRBD2 (5 bases). CDR3 length: 12 residues. Germline V gives CDR1 LNHNV, CDR2 YYDKDF (reference sequence). The V and J ends lost 1 base and 5 bases respectively, with 6 bases between them. CDR3 region: CATSRAGNEQYF. In DNA form, the CDR3 reads TGTGCCACCAGCAGAGCGGGGAACGAGCAGTACTTC.

This clonotype was seen a handful of times. The V gene is TRBV6-5, the J gene TRBJ2-7, with 7 bases identical to TRBD2. Trimming took 0 bases from V and 2 from J; bases not matched to a gene: 7. Germline V lookup: CDR1 MNHEY, CDR2 SVGAGI. CDR3 size: 16 residues. The CDR3 sequence: CASSYSFLAATYEQYF. CDR3 coding DNA: TGTGCCAGCAGTTACTCGTTCCTAGCGGCTACCTACGAGCAGTACTTC.

This clonotype was detected only a few times. V and J are TRBV25-1 and TRBJ2-6; 10 positions agree with TRBD1. The CDR3 is made up of 17 amino acids. CDR1 is MGHDK and CDR2 is SYGVNS in the germline V gene. With V trimmed by 6 bases and J by 0 bases, 5 bases remained unmatched. CDR3 protein: CASRRDRGASGANVLTF. For the CDR3, the DNA is TGTGCCAGCAGGCGGGACAGGGGCGCCTCTGGGGCCAACGTCCTGACTTTC.

This clonotype was counted only a few times. The chain is built from TRBV11-2 and TRBJ2-3; unclear D gene. Germline V gives CDR1 SGHAT, CDR2 FQNNGV. V gave up 0 bases and J gave up 9 bases, with 13 bases separating them. The CDR3 totals 14 residues. CDR3 DNA: TGTGCCAGCAGCTTAGATGGTGGTGGGTTCACGCAGTATTTT. Its protein product is CASSLDGGGFTQYF.

The chain uses TRBV7-2 and TRBJ1-2; D is undetermined. The CDR3 is 15 amino acids. CDR1 SGHTA and CDR2 FQGNSA come from the germline V gene. Trimming cost V 1 base and J 4 bases, with 13 bases left between them. The chain's CDR3 is CASSLVPVESYGYTF. CDR3 nucleotide sequence: TGTGCCAGCAGCTTAGTTCCCGTGGAGAGCTATGGCTACACCTTC.

This clonotype was observed many times. The chain couples TRBV7-8 to TRBJ2-1, with 10 bases that match TRBD2. Germline V gene data show CDR1 as SGHVS and CDR2 as FQNEAQ. V was pared by 4 bases and J by 2 bases, with 5 bases of the junction left unmatched. CDR3 length: 16 residues. CDR3 amino acids: CASSSYSGRTYNEQFF. For the CDR3, the DNA is TGTGCCAGCAGCTCTTATAGCGGGAGGACCTACAATGAGCAGTTCTTC.

The chain is built from TRBV7-2 and TRBJ2-1; 10 nucleotides agree with TRBD2. The CDR3 runs 14 residues. V lost 6 bases to trimming and J lost 5 bases; unmatched junction nucleotides: 4. Germline assignment: CDR1 SGHTA and CDR2 FQGNSA. CDR3 amino acids: CASRLGLADNEQFF. The CDR3 DNA reads as TGTGCCAGCAGACTCGGACTAGCGGACAATGAGCAGTTCTTC.

The genes are TRBV28 and TRBJ2-7, with 8 positions matching TRBD1. The germline V gene has CDR1 MDHEN and CDR2 SYDVKM. CDR3 length equals 16 residues. V gave up 5 bases and J gave up 1 base; unmatched junction bases: 10. This CDR3 is CASSGDRMVVSYEQYF. The CDR3 nucleotides read TGTGCCAGCAGTGGGGACAGGATGGTTGTGTCCTACGAGCAGTACTTC. Combining the CDR3 with reference TRBV28 and TRBJ2-7 gives the whole variable domain DVKVTQSSRYLVKRTGEKVFLECVQDMDHENMFWYRQDPGLGLRLIYFSYDVKMKEKGDIPEGYSVSREKKERFSLILESASTNQTSMYLCASSGDRMVVSYEQYFGPGTRLTVT.

This clonotype was recorded a few times. V usage is TRBV4-1 and J usage is TRBJ2-1; no clear D gene. Germline CDR1 reads MGHRA; CDR2 reads YSYEKL. CDR3 length equals 18 residues. The V and J ends lost 1 base and 5 bases respectively, with 21 bases between them. The CDR3 reads CASSQVVLGYPTNNEQFF. The CDR3 nucleotides are TGCGCCAGCAGCCAAGTCGTTTTAGGCTACCCCACCAACAATGAGCAGTTCTTC.

The chain is built from TRBV20-1 and TRBJ2-1; 8 bases line up with TRBD2. Germline values: CDR1 DFQATT, CDR2 SNEGSKA (reference sequence). The CDR3 is 15 amino acids. Germline trimming cut 3 bases from V and 9 bases from J; bases unmatched to any gene: 13. DNA of the CDR3: TGCAGTGCTAGGAGACCGGGACTAGACGTCGCTGAGCAGTTCTTC. Protein: CSARRPGLDVAEQFF.

There are many counts of this clonotype. The rearrangement joins TRBV4-1 to TRBJ2-3, with D maybe TRBD2 (6 bases). The CDR3 extends over 14 amino acids. V was shortened by 0 bases and J by 6 bases, with 10 bases between the two germline ends. CDR1 MGHRA and CDR2 YSYEKL come from the germline V gene. The CDR3 sequence: CASSQEEGRDTQYF. CDR3 DNA: TGCGCCAGCAGCCAAGAGGAGGGAAGGGATACGCAGTATTTT.

The chain has TRBV5-6 and TRBJ2-7; no reliable D call. V shed 0 bases and J shed 3 bases, with 10 bases lying between them. In germline, CDR1 is SGHDT, CDR2 YYEEEE. This CDR3 is built from 14 residues. CDR3 nucleotides: TGTGCCAGCAGCTTGGGGCGGAGCTACTACGAGCAGTACGTC. Encoded protein: CASSLGRSYYEQYV.

The rearrangement uses TRBV12-3 or TRBV12-4 and TRBJ1-6; TRBD1 might be the D (6 bases). Trimming removed 2 bases from V and 8 bases from J, with 10 bases in between. The CDR3 length is 14 residues. Written as DNA, the CDR3 is TGTGCCAGCAGTTTAAGGGGGTTCGATTCACCCCTCCACTTT. Encoded protein: CASSLRGFDSPLHF.

The chain uses TRBV7-9 and TRBJ1-5; D gene unclear. V was cut by 4 bases and J by 9 bases, with 13 bases left in between. Germline lookup yields CDR1 SEHNR and CDR2 FQNEAQ (reference sequence). The CDR3 length is 13 residues. CDR3: CASSSGQWAPQHF. The CDR3 DNA reads TGTGCCAGCAGCTCCGGTCAGTGGGCGCCCCAGCATTTT.